The rows below give T cell receptor beta chains drawn from one sample of a study of cytomegalovirus exposure and HLA in healthy donors. The protocol was immunoSEQ multiplex PCR, while the TCRdb copy is restricted to in-frame clones and leaves out a portion. The sample holds some 250,000 clones; roughly 89% are singletons and the top ten take roughly 0.4%. Sequences were obtained from PBMCs. All receptors derive from a woman between 18 and 29 years old in good health and CMV-seronegative. Each CDR3 is given with its conserved first and last residue. D genes are given only for firm matches. Clone size is shown for a subset of rows, as once, few, many or a class of expanded clone.

clone size: NA
D gene: NA
J gene: TRBJ2-1
V gene: TRBV5-1
CDR3 DNA: TGCGCCAGCAGCTGGGTACAGGGAGGGAATGAGCAGTTCTTC
CDR3 protein: CASSWVQGGNEQFF

clone size: NA
D gene: TRBD2
J gene: TRBJ2-2
V gene: TRBV18
CDR3 DNA: TGTGCCAGCTCACCCCGCTCCCAGCGGGGGGGCCTCGGGGAGCTGTTTTTT
CDR3 protein: CASSPRSQRGGLGELFF

clone size: NA
D gene: NA
J gene: TRBJ1-5
V gene: TRBV7-6
CDR3 DNA: TGTGCCAGCAGCCCCCGCTACGGGGAGATGCCCCAGCATTTT
CDR3 protein: CASSPRYGEMPQHF

clone size: NA
D gene: NA
J gene: TRBJ2-2
V gene: TRBV4-3
CDR3 DNA: TGCGCCAGCAGCCAAGACCGGGGGAACACCGGGGAGCTGTTTTTT
CDR3 protein: CASSQDRGNTGELFF

clone size: few
D gene: NA
J gene: TRBJ1-6
V gene: TRBV7-3
CDR3 DNA: TGTGCCAGCAGCCTAACCCCTACCTCACCCCTCCACTTT
CDR3 protein: CASSLTPTSPLHF

clone size: NA
D gene: NA
J gene: TRBJ2-6
V gene: TRBV6-5
CDR3 DNA: TGTGCCAGCAGTTCTCTAACAGCCTCTGGGGCCAACGTCCTGACTTTC
CDR3 protein: CASSSLTASGANVLTF

clone size: once
D gene: NA
J gene: TRBJ2-5
V gene: TRBV29-1
CDR3 DNA: TGCAGCGTTGGCAGACAAGAGACCCAGTACTTC
CDR3 protein: CSVGRQETQYF

clone size: NA
D gene: NA
J gene: TRBJ2-6
V gene: TRBV27
CDR3 DNA: TGTGCCAGCAGTTCCCCAATGAGACAGCCTGGGGCCAACGTCCTGACTTTC
CDR3 protein: CASSSPMRQPGANVLTF

clone size: NA
D gene: TRBD2
J gene: TRBJ2-2
V gene: TRBV5-4
CDR3 DNA: TGTGCCAGCAGCCCCGGACTAGCGGGGGATACCGGGGAGCTGTTTTTT
CDR3 protein: CASSPGLAGDTGELFF

clone size: NA
D gene: NA
J gene: TRBJ1-3
V gene: TRBV10-3
CDR3 DNA: TGTGCCATCAGTGCACGGGGACTGAACTCTGGAAACACCATATATTTT
CDR3 protein: CAISARGLNSGNTIYF

clone size: NA
D gene: NA
J gene: TRBJ1-4
V gene: TRBV11-2
CDR3 DNA: TGTGCCAGCAGCTTAGCCGTTGCAACTAATGAAAAACTGTTTTTT
CDR3 protein: CASSLAVATNEKLFF

clone size: NA
D gene: TRBD1
J gene: TRBJ2-7
V gene: TRBV29-1
CDR3 DNA: TGCAGCGTCGCTACGTCGGACAGGGGATTTCACGAGCAGTACTTC
CDR3 protein: CSVATSDRGFHEQYF

clone size: NA
D gene: TRBD1
J gene: TRBJ1-1
V gene: TRBV4-1
CDR3 DNA: TGCGCCAGCAGCCGACAGGGGGACACTGAAGCTTTCTTT
CDR3 protein: CASSRQGDTEAFF

clone size: once
D gene: NA
J gene: TRBJ1-5
V gene: TRBV7-6
CDR3 DNA: TGTGCCAGCAGCGCCAGGGAAAATCAGCCCCAGCATTTT
CDR3 protein: CASSARENQPQHF

clone size: NA
D gene: TRBD1
J gene: TRBJ1-2
V gene: TRBV18
CDR3 DNA: TGTGCCAGCTCCCCAGGGGGCACTAACTATGGCTACACCTTC
CDR3 protein: CASSPGGTNYGYTF

clone size: NA
D gene: NA
J gene: TRBJ2-2
V gene: TRBV18
CDR3 DNA: TGTGCCAGCTCACCAGGATCCCCAGGGGCCGGGGAGCTGTTTTTT
CDR3 protein: CASSPGSPGAGELFF

clone size: once
D gene: TRBD1
J gene: TRBJ1-2
V gene: TRBV6-4
CDR3 DNA: TGTGCCAGCAGCGCTCAGGGGGGAGCTAACTATGGCTACACCTTC
CDR3 protein: CASSAQGGANYGYTF

clone size: few
D gene: NA
J gene: TRBJ1-6
V gene: TRBV4-1
CDR3 DNA: TGCGCCAGCAGCCAAGTCGGGGGGGATTCACCCCTCCACTTT
CDR3 protein: CASSQVGGDSPLHF

clone size: NA
D gene: TRBD2
J gene: TRBJ2-7
V gene: TRBV7-2
CDR3 DNA: TGTGCCAGCAGCCCAGGACTAGCGGGGTCCTACGAGCAGTACTTC
CDR3 protein: CASSPGLAGSYEQYF

clone size: NA
D gene: TRBD2
J gene: TRBJ2-3
V gene: TRBV10-3
CDR3 DNA: TGTGCCATCAGTACCTCTAGCGGGGGGGCAGATACGCAGTATTTT
CDR3 protein: CAISTSSGGADTQYF

clone size: NA
D gene: NA
J gene: TRBJ1-1
V gene: TRBV10-1
CDR3 DNA: TGCGCCAGCAGTGAGACGGGAGGCCTAAACACTGAAGCTTTCTTT
CDR3 protein: CASSETGGLNTEAFF

clone size: NA
D gene: TRBD1
J gene: TRBJ2-7
V gene: TRBV13
CDR3 DNA: TGTGCCAGCAGCTCGTCTGACAGGGCCGCCTACGAGCAGTACTTC
CDR3 protein: CASSSSDRAAYEQYF

clone size: NA
D gene: NA
J gene: TRBJ1-1
V gene: TRBV5-1
CDR3 DNA: TGCGCCAGCAGCTTGGTGGACATGAACACTGAAGCTTTCTTT
CDR3 protein: CASSLVDMNTEAFF

clone size: NA
D gene: TRBD1
J gene: TRBJ1-1
V gene: TRBV2
CDR3 DNA: TGTGCCAGCAGTCAAAATGGACAGGGGGTCGGAGCTTTCTTT
CDR3 protein: CASSQNGQGVGAFF